This T cell receptor (beta chain) came from a study of liver allograft versus peripheral blood T cells. On the study more broadly: Intrahepatic T cell receptor repertoires from transplanted livers were compared against repertoires in recipients' peripheral blood. The study's findings and limits: Intra-allograft T cell receptor repertoires in the liver reportedly differed from peripheral blood repertoires.

With regard to this clonotype: Antigen unknown.

Each CDR3 protein is one row after TCRdb ran MiXCR on the reads. This table has fewer than 15,000 distinct CDR3 sequences, around 18% appearing once. The receptor was isolated from a human patient who had a liver transplant. Some of these T cells may belong to the graft donor.

The CDR3 coding sequence is TGTGCCAGCAGCTCAGGGGCAGGGGGCCCAGATACGCAGTATTTT. This gives the protein CASSSGAGGPDTQYF. The chain combines TRBV5-5 with TRBJ2-3; 8 nucleotides line up with TRBD1. The CDR3 is 15 amino acids. The V gene's germline CDR1 is SGHKS and CDR2 YYEKEE (reference sequence). The junction had 7 bases not matched to a gene; V was cut back by 3 bases and J by 4 bases.